This T cell receptor beta chain came from a study of blood T cells in healthy people across ages. A second PCR of roughly 7 to 11 cycles used a sample-barcoded 5' primer and a J-beta primer mix. TCRdb itself ran the 5' RACE reads through MiXCR, one entry per CDR3 protein. The sample consists of 1.2 million to 1.5 million distinct CDR3 sequences, approximately 40% of them appearing once. This clonotype was recorded once. CDR1 and CDR2 from the germline V gene are GTSNPN and SVGIG (reference sequence). The germline V and J ends were trimmed by 3 bases and 3 bases, with 9 bases remaining between them. The CDR3 has 14 residues.

This TCR came from a woman aged 18-30 years in good health. V and J are TRBV30 and TRBJ1-6; D unresolved. Sequencing was performed on blood. CDR3 amino acids: CAWRIPGYNSPLHF. The CDR3 region has the DNA TGTGCCTGGAGAATTCCTGGCTATAATTCACCCCTCCACTTT.